These T cell receptor beta chains were read from a single sample in a study of T cells in localized non-small cell lung cancer. The data were produced by immunoSEQ multiplex PCR, yet TCRdb's version contains in-frame clones alone and is incomplete. The table shows tens of thousands of clones, with 75% to 90% occurring only once. The source was peripheral blood mononuclear cells, collected before any cancer treatment. These TCRs come from a male donor at least 60 years old with stage II lung adenocarcinoma. CDR3s include the opening cysteine and the closing phenylalanine or tryptophan. The D gene is left open where the match is weak. Clone size is not always given. Where it is, it says once, few, many or a class for expanded clones.

size	D	V	J	DNA	CDR3
-	-	TRBV30	TRBJ1-1	TGTGCCTGGAGTGTATCCCGGAGAGGCACTGAAGCTTTCTTT	CAWSVSRRGTEAFF
-	-	TRBV5-1	TRBJ2-1	TGCGCCAGCAGCTTGGTCCCGGTAGCTAATGAGCAGTTCTTC	CASSLVPVANEQFF
few	TRBD2	TRBV29-1	TRBJ2-2	TGCAGCGGTTCGGGACTAGCGGGAGGAGTCACCGGGGAGCTGTTTTTT	CSGSGLAGGVTGELFF
-	-	TRBV6-1	TRBJ2-1	TGTGCCAGCAGTGCGGGCTCCCTAAACAATGAGCAGTTCTTC	CASSAGSLNNEQFF
-	-	TRBV7-2	TRBJ2-1	TGTGCCAGCAGCTCGAGTGCAGGTATGGGTGAGCAGTTCTTC	CASSSSAGMGEQFF
once	TRBD2	TRBV19	TRBJ2-1	TGTGCCAGCGCCCTTAGCGGGAGCTCCTACAATGAGCAGTTCTTC	CASALSGSSYNEQFF
-	TRBD1	TRBV7-2	TRBJ1-2	TGTGCCAGCAGCTTGACAGGGGAGAATGGCTACACCTTC	CASSLTGENGYTF
-	-	TRBV28	TRBJ1-2	TGTGCCAGCACCCTGGGGGAGGGAGTAAGCGGCTACACCTTC	CASTLGEGVSGYTF
-	-	TRBV18	TRBJ2-7	TGTGCCAGCTCACCATACAGATCCTACGAGCAGTACTTC	CASSPYRSYEQYF
-	TRBD1	TRBV7-9	TRBJ2-7	TGTGCCAGCAGCGCGGACAGGGGACTCTACGAGCAGTACTTC	CASSADRGLYEQYF
-	TRBD1	TRBV10-3	TRBJ1-4	TGTGCCACCAATACAGGGGCGGGGGAAAAACTGTTTTTT	CATNTGAGEKLFF
-	-	TRBV9	TRBJ1-4	TGTGCCAGCAGCGTAGGGCCCGCAACTAATGAAAAACTGTTTTTT	CASSVGPATNEKLFF
-	TRBD2	TRBV9	TRBJ2-1	TGTGCCAGCAGCCTGGATGTGCGAGCGGGAGGGGAGCAGTTCTTC	CASSLDVRAGGEQFF
-	TRBD1	TRBV27	TRBJ1-4	TGTGCCAGCAGACAGACAGGGGTCGGTGAAAAACTGTTTTTT	CASRQTGVGEKLFF
-	-	TRBV10-3	TRBJ1-1	TGTGCCATCAGGGGGGAGGCGGCGAACACTGAAGCTTTCTTT	CAIRGEAANTEAFF
-	-	TRBV5-1	TRBJ2-1	TGCGCCAGCAGCTTGGGACAGTTATCCTACAATGAGCAGTTCTTC	CASSLGQLSYNEQFF
-	-	TRBV14	TRBJ2-5	TGTGCCAGCAGCCAATTTGTTGCAGGAGGGATCGGAGGCTCCCAGTACTTC	CASSQFVAGGIGGSQYF
-	-	TRBV10-3	TRBJ1-2	TGTGCCATCAGTGAAGACAGCGCGTATGGCTACACCTTC	CAISEDSAYGYTF
-	-	TRBV6-5	TRBJ1-1	TGTGCCAGCACCCCGACCGTCCTGGGGAACACTGAAGCTTTCTTT	CASTPTVLGNTEAFF
-	TRBD2	TRBV27	TRBJ2-7	TGTGCCAGCAGTCCCCGGACTAGCGGGAAATACGAGCAGTACTTC	CASSPRTSGKYEQYF
-	TRBD1	TRBV11-2	TRBJ2-7	TGTGCCAGCAGCCCGTGGACAGGGAGCAACGAGCAGTACTTC	CASSPWTGSNEQYF
-	TRBD2	TRBV7-3	TRBJ2-6	TGTGCCAGCGGGACTAGCGGGACTGGGGCCAACGTCCTGACTTTC	CASGTSGTGANVLTF
-	-	TRBV7-2	TRBJ2-1	TGTGCCACAAATCCCGGAGGCTACAATGAGCAGTTCTTC	CATNPGGYNEQFF
-	-	TRBV4-3	TRBJ1-3	TGCGCCAGCAGCCACACAAGGGCAGGGTACTCTGGAAACACCATATATTTT	CASSHTRAGYSGNTIYF
-	-	TRBV4-2	TRBJ2-2	TGTGCCAGCAGCCAAGTAGGGCCATGGACCGGGGAGCTGTTTTTT	CASSQVGPWTGELFF
-	-	TRBV29-1	TRBJ2-2	TGCAGCGTGGGCTCTACGGGACACGGAGACCTCACCGGGGAGCTGTTTTTT	CSVGSTGHGDLTGELFF
-	TRBD1	TRBV7-9	TRBJ2-1	TGTGCCAGCAGCTCCCGACAGGGACCGTACAATGAGCAGTTCTTC	CASSSRQGPYNEQFF
-	-	TRBV27	TRBJ2-2	TGTGCCAGCAGTTTAAATGGACGAGACACCGGGGAGCTGTTTTTT	CASSLNGRDTGELFF
-	-	TRBV5-6	TRBJ1-5	TGTGCCAGCAGCTTGGGGTGGGCCCTGAACAATCAGCCCCAGCATTTT	CASSLGWALNNQPQHF
once	-	TRBV4-1	TRBJ1-2	TGCGCCAGCAGCCAAGGTGGGGGGCAAGGCTACACCTTC	CASSQGGGQGYTF
-	-	TRBV5-6	TRBJ1-1	TGTGCCAGCAGCCGAAGACGGATATCTAACACTGAAGCTTTCTTT	CASSRRRISNTEAFF
-	-	TRBV4-1	TRBJ1-3	TGCGCCAGCAGCCAAGGGACAGTCTCTGGAAACACCATATATTTT	CASSQGTVSGNTIYF
-	-	TRBV28	TRBJ2-1	TGTGCCAGCAGGGGAAAAGGAATGTTCTTC	CASRGKGMFF